This T cell receptor (beta chain) was retrieved from a study of shared clonotypes between healthy human individuals. Sequenced by immunoSEQ multiplex PCR; TCRdb stores in-frame clones only, minus some. This sample carries approximately 2.5 million clones, 80% to 95% of them seen once, and the ten largest clones take approximately 0.36%. This clone appeared a few times. Its antigen is not identified. The CDR3 totals 11 residues. Trimming took off 5 bases at V and 8 bases at J, with 9 bases between the two ends. In germline, CDR1 is MNHEY, CDR2 SMNVEV (reference sequence). Findings and limits, study-wide: The four-donor shared clonotypes exceeded non-shared clonotypes in generation probability, with non-shared ones scoring lower.

The receptor was isolated from a young man in good health. Some clones in this sample may be carry-over from other donors' samples. The chain carries TRBV27 and TRBJ1-1; unclear D gene. Sequencing used naive CD4+ T cells from PBMCs. The subset: CD45RA+ positively selected. The CDR3 region is CASSPLREAFF. Written as DNA, the CDR3 is TGTGCCAGCAGTCCACTAAGGGAAGCTTTCTTT.